One sample yielded the 18 T cell receptor beta chains listed below, sequenced in a study of T cells in Graves' hyperthyroidism and ophthalmopathy. RNA transcripts provided the source from which TCR beta CDR3 regions were amplified. Using the HTBI primer set, a first-round RT-PCR was run on the TCR CDR3. Via MiXCR, TCRdb re-called the multiplex PCR reads, giving one row per CDR3 protein. The sample lists around 690,000 distinct CDR3 sequences; 17% were seen once. Material for sequencing was blood. These receptors were obtained from a man aged 50 to 60 with Graves' hyperthyroidism.

This clonotype showed up many times. This chain uses TRBV28 with TRBJ1-1, with D tentatively TRBD1 (5 bases). The CDR3 loop spans 19 amino acids. The V gene lost 4 bases and the J gene lost 6 bases, with 30 bases spanning the gap. Germline V lookup: CDR1 MDHEN, CDR2 SYDVKM. The CDR3 DNA follows: TGTGCCAGCAGTTCCCCCGCCTATGGGTTCCAGGGAGTGATTGCTGAAGCTTTCTTT. It yields the protein CASSSPAYGFQGVIAEAFF. Full variable domain (remainder filled in from reference TRBV28 and TRBJ1-1): DVKVTQSSRYLVKRTGEKVFLECVQDMDHENMFWYRQDPGLGLRLIYFSYDVKMKEKGDIPEGYSVSREKKERFSLILESASTNQTSMYLCASSSPAYGFQGVIAEAFFGQGTRLTVV.

This clonotype was observed many times. The chain is built from TRBV6-1 and TRBJ1-2, with 11 bases lining up with TRBD1. The CDR3 contains 15 residues. Trimming at V came to 4 bases and at J to 5 bases, leaving 6 bases not matched to a gene. Germline CDR1 and CDR2: MNHNS and SASEGT. For the CDR3, the DNA is TGTGCCAGCAGTGCAGGACAGGGGGCTGTTTATGGCTACACCTTC. Protein product: CASSAGQGAVYGYTF.

This clonotype has just one count. The chain links TRBV27 to TRBJ2-7; a possible D gene is TRBD2 (7 bases). With 3 bases removed from V and 3 bases from J, the gap between germline ends came to 15 bases. The CDR3 spans 15 residues. Germline V gene lookup returns CDR1 MNHEY and CDR2 SMNVEV (reference sequence). The CDR3 reads CASSFRYGGHYEQYF. CDR3 DNA: TGTGCCAGCAGTTTTAGGTACGGGGGGCACTACGAGCAGTACTTC.

This clonotype appeared many times. This chain connects TRBV5-1 to TRBJ1-1; D is possibly TRBD1 (5 bases). The germline CDR1 and CDR2 sequences are SGHRS and YFSETQ. This CDR3 region has 15 residues. With 4 bases removed from V and 7 bases from J, the gap between germline ends came to 20 bases. The CDR3 region has the DNA TGCGCCAGCAGCCCGATCCCCGGACAATCCGGTGAAGCTTTCTTT. It codes for CASSPIPGQSGEAFF.

Ten or more counts support this clonotype. The rearrangement uses TRBV9 and TRBJ2-5, with D possibly matching TRBD1 (7 bases). The CDR3 runs to 17 residues. Trimming removed 3 bases at V and 5 bases at J, with 23 bases between. CDR1 SGDLS and CDR2 YYNGEE come from the germline V gene. The CDR3 reads CASSEGGGIGVGETQYF. The CDR3 DNA reads as TGTGCCAGCAGCGAAGGGGGCGGGATAGGCGTCGGTGAGACCCAGTACTTC.

In this sample, this clonotype turned up once. The chain is built from TRBV29-1 and TRBJ2-2; either TRBD1 or TRBD2 may fit D (6 bases each). V lost 0 bases, J lost 4 bases, and 15 bases lay in between. In germline, CDR1 is SQVTM, CDR2 ANQGSEA. The CDR3 extends over 16 amino acids. The CDR3 region has the DNA TGCAGCGTTGAAGATCTTAGGGGGGTGACCACCGGGGAGCTGTTTTTT. Translation: CSVEDLRGVTTGELFF.

Remarks on this clonotype: A read error is possible here, since a much larger clone lies one base away. The gene calls are TRBV6-2 or TRBV6-3 and TRBJ2-3; 10 bases fit TRBD1. Per the germline V gene, CDR1 is MNHEY and CDR2 is SVGEGT. The V segment lost 7 bases and the J segment 3 bases; nucleotides outside the gene matches: 7. The CDR3 runs to 15 residues. CDR3 nucleotide sequence: TGTGCCAGCAATTGGACAGGGGGTTTGACAGATACGCAGTATTTT. Translation: CASNWTGGLTDTQYF.

Ten or more counts support this clonotype. The chain employs TRBV28 and TRBJ2-7; 8 nucleotides align to TRBD1. J gave up 3 bases and V 5 bases, and 6 bases lay outside the gene matches. The germline V gene has CDR1 MDHEN and CDR2 SYDVKM. The CDR3 spans 14 residues. Here the CDR3 DNA reads TGTGCCAGCAGTCCGTCCGGACAGGGCTACGAGCAGTACTTC. Protein sequence: CASSPSGQGYEQYF.

At least ten counts were recorded for this clonotype. The chain uses TRBV2 and TRBJ2-2; D call uncertain. The CDR3 extends over 15 amino acids. CDR1 is SNHLY and CDR2 is FYNNEI in the germline V gene. V lost 2 bases to trimming and J lost 4 bases, with 11 bases between them. The CDR3, as DNA: TGTGCCAGCAGTGAACGTAGGGCGGCCACCGGGGAGCTGTTTTTT. Translation: CASSERRAATGELFF.

V and J are TRBV6-1 and TRBJ2-3, with TRBD1 matching over 9 bases. J lost 11 bases, V lost 5 bases, and 5 bases had no gene match. The germline CDR1 and CDR2 sequences are MNHNS and SASEGT. This CDR3 comprises 12 residues. CDR3: CASSLAGQGQYF. CDR3 sequence (DNA): TGTGCCAGCAGTTTGGCGGGACAGGGGCAGTATTTT.

This clonotype has just a few counts. At one of its ends the junction is not consistent with the germline gene, which may arise from a read error. The gene calls are TRBV2 and TRBJ2-1; 11 bases are a match to TRBD2. Germline V lookup: CDR1 SNHLY, CDR2 FYNNEI. This CDR3 has 18 residues. The CDR3 loop reads CASGEYTSGSYPYNEQFF. Here the CDR3 DNA reads TGTGCCAGCGGTGAATATACTAGCGGGAGCTACCCCTACAATGAGCAGTTCTTC. The variable domain in full, completed from reference TRBV2 and TRBJ2-1, reads EPEVTQTPSHQVTQMGQEVILRCVPISNHLYFYWYRQILGQKVEFLVSFYNNEISEKSEIFDDQFSVERPDGSNFTLKIRSTKLEDSAMYFCASGEYTSGSYPYNEQFFGPGTRLTVL.

This rearrangement joins TRBV20-1 to TRBJ2-1, with 10 bases aligning to TRBD2. CDR3 size: 18 residues. Germline assignment: CDR1 DFQATT and CDR2 SNEGSKA (reference sequence). V was clipped by 1 base and J by 3 bases; unmatched bases: 12. The DNA for the CDR3 is TGCAGTGCTAGAGTGGAAGCGGGGGGGGGGTATGGCTACAATGAGCAGTTCTTC. It translates to CSARVEAGGGYGYNEQFF.

This clonotype has a handful of counts. This sequence joins TRBV20-1 and TRBJ2-5; D uncertain. V lost 6 bases and J lost 2, with 19 bases in between. The germline gives CDR1 DFQATT, CDR2 SNEGSKA (reference sequence). CDR3 length: 15 amino acids. The CDR3 DNA sequence: TGCAGTGCGAACAACTATAATCCAAAACAAGAGACCCAGTACTTC. This codes for CSANNYNPKQETQYF.

The chain carries TRBV28 and TRBJ1-5; possibly TRBD1 for D (5 bases). Between the trimmed V and J ends, which lost 4 bases and 1 base, there was a span of 14 bases. CDR1 MDHEN and CDR2 SYDVKM come from the germline V gene. This CDR3 has 16 amino acids. CDR3 in DNA: TGTGCCAGCAGTTCCCCGGGACGGGGGAGCAATCAGCCCCAGCATTTT. It is translated as CASSSPGRGSNQPQHF.

The sample holds many counts of this clonotype. V is TRBV3-1 and J is TRBJ2-1, with 8 bases aligning to TRBD1. There are 15 residues in the CDR3. V trimming: 3 bases; J trimming: 5 bases; junction bases outside the gene matches: 6. Germline CDR1 is LGHDT and CDR2 is YNNKEL (reference sequence). CDR3 protein: CASSHRQGTHNEQFF. The CDR3 DNA is TGTGCCAGCAGCCATCGACAGGGGACCCACAATGAGCAGTTCTTC.

This clonotype was counted at least ten times. This rearrangement joins TRBV20-1 to TRBJ2-1; D is uncertain. Germline V gives CDR1 DFQATT, CDR2 SNEGSKA (reference sequence). The CDR3 is 13 residues long. V was trimmed by 3 bases and J by 5 bases, leaving 11 bases between them. CDR3 coding DNA: TGCAGTGCTAGTGCCGAAAAGGACAATGAGCAGTTCTTC. Translating gives CSASAEKDNEQFF.

This clonotype was seen repeatedly, ten times or more. The chain couples TRBV3-1 to TRBJ2-5; D is perhaps TRBD2 (6 bases). V lost 8 bases and J lost 5, with 18 bases in between. Germline CDR1 and CDR2: LGHDT and YNNKEL (reference sequence). The CDR3 is 14 residues long. This CDR3 reads CASGGKGFGETQYF. The CDR3 DNA is TGTGCCAGCGGAGGGAAGGGCTTTGGGGAGACCCAGTACTTC.

The sample holds many counts of this clonotype. This chain links TRBV2 with TRBJ2-5; TRBD1 is a possible D gene (6 bases). CDR1 is SNHLY and CDR2 is FYNNEI in the germline V gene. The CDR3 spans 13 residues. Trimming removed 5 bases from V and 5 bases from J, with 12 bases in between. CDR3 in DNA: TGTGCCAGCAGTATACAGGGTACCGAGACCCAGTACTTC. Amino acid sequence: CASSIQGTETQYF.